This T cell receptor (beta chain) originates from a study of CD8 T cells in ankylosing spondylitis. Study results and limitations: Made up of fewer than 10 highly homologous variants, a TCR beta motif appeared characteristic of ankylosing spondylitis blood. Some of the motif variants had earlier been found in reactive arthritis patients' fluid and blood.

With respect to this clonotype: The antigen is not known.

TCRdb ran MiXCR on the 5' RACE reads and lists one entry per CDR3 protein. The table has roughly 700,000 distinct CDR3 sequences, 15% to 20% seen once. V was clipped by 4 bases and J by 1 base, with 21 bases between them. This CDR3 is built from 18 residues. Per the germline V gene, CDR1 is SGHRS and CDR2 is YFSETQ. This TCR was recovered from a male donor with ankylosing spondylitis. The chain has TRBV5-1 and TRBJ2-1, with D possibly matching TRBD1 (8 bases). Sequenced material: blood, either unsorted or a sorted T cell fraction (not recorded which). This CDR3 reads CASSHLFEQGGSYNEQFF. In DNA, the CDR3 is TGCGCCAGCAGCCACTTGTTTGAACAGGGGGGGTCCTACAATGAGCAGTTCTTC.